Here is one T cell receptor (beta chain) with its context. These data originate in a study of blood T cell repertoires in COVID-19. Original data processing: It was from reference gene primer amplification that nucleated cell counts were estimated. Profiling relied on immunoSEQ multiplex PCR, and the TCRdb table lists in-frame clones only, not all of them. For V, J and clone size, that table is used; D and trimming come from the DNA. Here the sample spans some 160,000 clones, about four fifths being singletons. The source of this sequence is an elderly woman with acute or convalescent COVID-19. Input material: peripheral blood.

The CDR3 spells CASSSQGGKGYTF. The CDR3 nucleotides read TGTGCCAGCAGCTCCCAGGGTGGCAAGGGCTACACCTTC. The chain carries TRBV5-4 and TRBJ1-2; D possibly corresponds to TRBD1 (5 bases). V shed 3 bases and J shed 8 bases, with 14 bases lying between them. Germline V lookup: CDR1 SGHNT, CDR2 YYREEE (reference sequence). This CDR3 comprises 13 residues.